The 27 T cell receptor beta chains given below trace back to one sample, sequenced in a study of OX40 agonist ivuxolimab in advanced cancers. The library was prepared using the immunoSEQ multiplex PCR assay. TCRdb mirrors the immuneACCESS table, restricted to in-frame sequences. Some clones are absent from its copies; in checked studies, under half trace to an unresolved V gene, and the reason for the others is unknown. Across this sample there are about 42,000 clones, with approximately 86% seen only once. Of the sample, around 10% falls within the top ten clones. The specimen comprised CD4+ or CD8+ T cells sorted from blood, sampled in a trial of the OX40 agonist ivuxolimab. Source of these receptors: an adult with an advanced solid tumor such as melanoma, head and neck, liver or kidney cancer.

This chain links TRBV6-1 with TRBJ1-6; a possible D gene is TRBD1 (6 bases). The V end lost 6 bases, the J end lost 11 bases, and 14 bases lay between the germline ends. The CDR3 runs to 13 residues. CDR1 and CDR2 (germline): MNHNS, SASEGT. The CDR3, as DNA: TGTGCCAGCAGGATGGACAGTTTGGCACCCCTCCACTTT. Translated, it gives CASRMDSLAPLHF.

This clone showed up just once. Written as DNA, the CDR3 is TGTGCCAGTAGTATTAGTGGAGGGGCTAACTATGGCTACACCTTC. It translates to CASSISGGANYGYTF. The genes are TRBV19 and TRBJ1-2; D perhaps matches TRBD1 (5 bases). Germline V lookup: CDR1 LNHDA, CDR2 SQIVND (reference sequence). V was cut by 3 bases and J by 0 bases, with 11 bases left in between. This CDR3 comprises 15 residues.

This chain links TRBV28 with TRBJ2-7; possibly TRBD1 for D (6 bases). Trimming shortened V by 9 bases and J by 4 bases, and 19 bases separated the two germline ends. The CDR3 consists of 14 residues. Germline V gene lookup returns CDR1 MDHEN and CDR2 SYDVKM. The chain's CDR3 is CASSEGQRAYEQYF. The DNA of the CDR3 is TGTGCCAGTTCAGAAGGACAGAGGGCATACGAGCAGTACTTC.

This clone was seen only a few times. This chain joins TRBV25-1 and TRBJ2-7, with unresolved D. The CDR3 totals 12 residues. CDR1 is MGHDK, CDR2 SYGVNS, per germline. The V end was cut by 3 bases, the J end by 3 bases, with 6 bases between. CDR3 in amino acids: CASSEYIYEQYF. CDR3 in DNA: TGTGCCAGCAGTGAGTACATCTACGAGCAGTACTTC.

This rearrangement joins TRBV6-1 to TRBJ2-7; weak D call: TRBD1 (5 bases). V gave up 0 bases and J gave up 2 bases, with 11 bases separating them. The CDR3 runs to 15 residues. CDR1 is MNHNS and CDR2 is SASEGT in the germline V gene. In DNA, the CDR3 is TGTGCCAGCAGTGAAGCCTGGGGCATACCCTACGAGCAGTACTTC. Translation gives CASSEAWGIPYEQYF.

About this clone itself: Other DNA sequences in this sample translate to the same CDR3. The chain uses TRBV6-5 and TRBJ2-1, with 7 bases lining up with TRBD2. The CDR3 is 13 amino acids. The germline CDR1 and CDR2 sequences are MNHEY and SVGAGI. V dropped 4 bases and J dropped 5; count of bases not matched to a gene: 2. The CDR3 DNA reads TGTGCCAGCAGTTTGGGACTAAACAATGAGCAGTTCTTC. Amino acids: CASSLGLNNEQFF.

Notes on this clone: One junction end disagrees with the germline gene, perhaps due to a read error. The J gene is TRBJ1-6, the V gene TRBV7-9; the match to TRBD1 covers 7 bases. The CDR3 covers 17 residues. From germline, CDR1 is SEHNR and CDR2 FQNEAQ (reference sequence). The CDR3 region has the DNA TGTGCCAGCAGCCCAAATTCGCCGGGACAGATCAATTCATCCCTCCACTTT. Translating gives CASSPNSPGQINSSLHF.

The chain recombines TRBV4-2 with TRBJ1-6, with D hard to call. CDR1 and CDR2 (germline): LGHNA, YNFKEQ. The V end lost 0 bases, the J end lost 9 bases, and 15 bases lay between the germline ends. CDR3 length: 16 amino acids. Here the CDR3 DNA reads TGTGCCAGCAGCCAAGATCCAGTCACCCCTAGTTCACCCCTCCACTTT. Amino acids: CASSQDPVTPSSPLHF.

This chain joins TRBV7-6 and TRBJ1-2; TRBD1 matches at 12 bases. Germline V gene lookup returns CDR1 SGHVS and CDR2 FNYEAQ. This CDR3 comprises 15 residues. V was clipped by 6 bases and J by 7 bases; unmatched bases: 9. CDR3 coding DNA: TGTGCCAGCAGTTCGGGGACAGGGGGCGCGGGTGGCTACACCTTC. Translating it yields CASSSGTGGAGGYTF.

This chain links TRBV21-1 with TRBJ2-2; the D call TRBD1 from the table was never checked on the DNA. TRBV21-1 is a pseudogene segment. The CDR3 contains 16 residues. This CDR3 is CASSRKMDRNTGELFF. In nucleotides, the CDR3 is TGTGCCAGCAGCCGAAAGATGGACAGAAACACCGGGGAGCTGTTTTTT.

Comments on this clone: Other DNA sequences in the same sample also yield this CDR3. This rearrangement joins TRBV11-2 to TRBJ2-7; D remains ambiguous. This CDR3 is built from 12 residues. V was pared by 1 base and J by 0 bases, with 1 base between. Germline CDR1 SGHAT, CDR2 FQNNGV. CDR3 DNA sequence: TGTGCCAGCAGCTTAGGCTCCTACGAGCAGTACTTC. Amino acids: CASSLGSYEQYF.

V usage is TRBV7-9 and J usage is TRBJ1-3, with a weak D call TRBD1 (6 bases). The CDR3 contains 17 residues. CDR1 and CDR2 (germline): SEHNR, FQNEAQ (reference sequence). The V and J ends lost 5 bases and 0 bases respectively, with 17 bases between them. In DNA form, the CDR3 reads TGTGCCAGCAGCCACGGACAGACCCAAATCTCTGGAAACACCATATATTTT. Encoded protein: CASSHGQTQISGNTIYF.

This rearrangement joins TRBV27 to TRBJ2-7; D is ambiguous. Trimming cost V 3 bases and J 1 base, with 1 base left between them. Per germline, CDR1 MNHEY and CDR2 SMNVEV (reference sequence). This CDR3 has 11 residues. CDR3 amino acids: CASSFSYEQYF. CDR3 bases: TGTGCCAGCAGTTTTTCCTACGAGCAGTACTTC.

This chain connects TRBV2 to TRBJ1-5; D gene unclear. The CDR3 is 14 amino acids. Germline V gene lookup returns CDR1 SNHLY and CDR2 FYNNEI. Trimming removed 6 bases at V and 1 base at J, with 10 bases between. CDR3 DNA sequence: TGTGCCAGCAGAAAAAGACCGAGCAATCAGCCCCAGCATTTT. Its protein is CASRKRPSNQPQHF. The whole variable domain, filled in from reference TRBV2 and TRBJ1-5, reads EPEVTQTPSHQVTQMGQEVILRCVPISNHLYFYWYRQILGQKVEFLVSFYNNEISEKSEIFDDQFSVERPDGSNFTLKIRSTKLEDSAMYFCASRKRPSNQPQHFGDGTRLSIL.

The chain employs TRBV9 and TRBJ2-1; TRBD2 agrees at 16 bases. Germline CDR1 SGDLS, CDR2 YYNGEE. CDR3 length equals 17 residues. V was pared by 0 bases and J by 9 bases, with 6 bases of the junction left unmatched. CDR3 sequence (DNA): TGTGCCAGCAGCGTAGCTGGGACTAGCGGGAGGGCCTTTGAGCAGTTCTTC. As protein: CASSVAGTSGRAFEQFF.

The chain links TRBV11-2 to TRBJ2-7; 13 bases match TRBD2. Germline CDR1 and CDR2: SGHAT and FQNNGV. The CDR3 contains 15 residues. J was trimmed by 6 bases and V by 4 bases; bases with no gene match: 6. DNA for the CDR3: TGTGCCAGCAGCTACAGGACTAGCGGGGGTCGCGAGCAGTACTTC. Its translation is CASSYRTSGGREQYF.

The chain employs TRBV27 and TRBJ2-5; D is undetermined. CDR1 is MNHEY, CDR2 SMNVEV, per germline (reference sequence). This CDR3 has 15 residues. Between the trimmed V and J ends, which lost 5 bases and 1 base, there was a span of 14 bases. This CDR3 is CASSPLGIPQETQYF. Here the CDR3 DNA reads TGTGCCAGCAGTCCACTGGGGATACCCCAAGAGACCCAGTACTTC.

This clone was picked up one time. Written as DNA, the CDR3 is TGTGCCAGCGGCCAGGTGGCGGCTTACAATGAGCAGTTCTTC. Translation: CASGQVAAYNEQFF. The chain uses TRBV27 and TRBJ2-1, with D unclear. CDR3 length: 14 residues. The V gene lost 8 bases and the J gene lost 4 bases, with 15 bases spanning the gap. Germline V gene sequence: CDR1 MNHEY, CDR2 SMNVEV (reference sequence).

DNA for the CDR3: TGTGCCAGCAGCCAAGATCGTGAGACCCAGTACTTC. Amino acid sequence: CASSQDRETQYF. This rearrangement joins TRBV4-2 to TRBJ2-5, with unresolved D. V dropped 0 bases and J dropped 5 bases, with 4 bases sitting between them. CDR3 length: 12 residues. Germline CDR1 and CDR2: LGHNA and YNFKEQ.

The chain has TRBV28 and TRBJ1-5; possibly TRBD1 for D (5 bases). Between the trimmed V and J ends, which lost 2 bases and 4 bases, there was a span of 15 bases. Germline loops: CDR1 MDHEN, CDR2 SYDVKM. The CDR3 totals 16 residues. Here the CDR3 reads CASSLLPRQTNQPQHF. CDR3 bases: TGTGCCAGCAGTTTACTCCCGAGACAGACAAATCAGCCCCAGCATTTT.

In its sample, this clone was seen once. This chain uses TRBV2 with TRBJ2-2, with D unclear. The CDR3 covers 19 residues. Trimming removed 2 bases from V and 8 bases from J, with 27 bases in between. CDR1 and CDR2 (germline): SNHLY, FYNNEI. CDR3 sequence (DNA): TGTGCCAGCAGTGAACCAGAGGCCGTTCGGACGACATGGGCGGGGGAGCTGTTTTTT. This sequence encodes CASSEPEAVRTTWAGELFF.

This chain joins TRBV11-3 and TRBJ2-1; the D gene is possibly TRBD1 (5 bases). The CDR3 covers 14 residues. Germline V CDR1 and CDR2: SGHNT, YENEEA. The germline V and J ends were trimmed by 5 bases and 9 bases, with 17 bases remaining between them. CDR3: CASSPGAYSSEQFF. DNA of the CDR3: TGTGCCAGCAGCCCTGGGGCCTATAGCAGTGAGCAGTTCTTC. Full variable domain (remainder filled in from reference TRBV11-3 and TRBJ2-1): EAGVVQSPRYKIIEKKQPVAFWCNPISGHNTLYWYLQNLGQGPELLIRYENEEAVDDSQLPKDRFSAERLKGVDSTLKIQPAELGDSAVYLCASSPGAYSSEQFFGPGTRLTVL.

The CDR3 here is CASTYPGLRETQYF. CDR3 in DNA: TGTGCCAGTACTTATCCTGGCCTGCGAGAGACCCAGTACTTC. The genes are TRBV7-9 and TRBJ2-5, with unresolved D. V was pared by 9 bases and J by 4 bases, with 18 bases between. CDR1 and CDR2 from the germline V gene are SEHNR and FQNEAQ (reference sequence). The CDR3 loop spans 14 amino acids.

This clone was found once. The gene calls are TRBV7-3 and TRBJ2-5, with 9 positions matching TRBD2. The V segment lost 4 bases and the J segment 2 bases; nucleotides outside the gene matches: 2. The CDR3 is 14 residues long. CDR1 and CDR2 (germline): SGHTA, FQGTGA. CDR3 sequence: CASSYAGGQETQYF. CDR3 sequence (DNA): TGTGCCAGCAGCTACGCGGGGGGGCAAGAGACCCAGTACTTC.

This sequence joins TRBV2 and TRBJ2-7; D gene ambiguous. V was pared by 7 bases and J by 2 bases, with 12 bases between. Germline CDR1 SNHLY, CDR2 FYNNEI. This CDR3 is built from 13 residues. The CDR3 sequence: CASIAIQTYEQYF. The CDR3 DNA is TGTGCCAGCATTGCTATCCAGACCTACGAGCAGTACTTC.

The chain has TRBV27 and TRBJ2-7; D is ambiguous. V lost 2 bases and J lost 2, with 10 bases in between. CDR3 length: 14 amino acids. Germline CDR1 is MNHEY and CDR2 is SMNVEV (reference sequence). CDR3 in amino acids: CASSLKFRTYEQYF. The CDR3 region has the DNA TGTGCCAGCAGTTTAAAGTTCCGAACCTACGAGCAGTACTTC.

The chain combines TRBV10-2 with TRBJ1-4, with 7 bases that match TRBD1. CDR3 length: 14 amino acids. Germline trimming cut 6 bases from V and 10 bases from J; bases unmatched to any gene: 11. The germline CDR1 and CDR2 sequences are WSHSY and SAAADI. The CDR3 nucleotides read TGCGCCAGCAGATCCGGGACAGATGAGGGAAAACTGTTTTTT. It yields the protein CASRSGTDEGKLFF.